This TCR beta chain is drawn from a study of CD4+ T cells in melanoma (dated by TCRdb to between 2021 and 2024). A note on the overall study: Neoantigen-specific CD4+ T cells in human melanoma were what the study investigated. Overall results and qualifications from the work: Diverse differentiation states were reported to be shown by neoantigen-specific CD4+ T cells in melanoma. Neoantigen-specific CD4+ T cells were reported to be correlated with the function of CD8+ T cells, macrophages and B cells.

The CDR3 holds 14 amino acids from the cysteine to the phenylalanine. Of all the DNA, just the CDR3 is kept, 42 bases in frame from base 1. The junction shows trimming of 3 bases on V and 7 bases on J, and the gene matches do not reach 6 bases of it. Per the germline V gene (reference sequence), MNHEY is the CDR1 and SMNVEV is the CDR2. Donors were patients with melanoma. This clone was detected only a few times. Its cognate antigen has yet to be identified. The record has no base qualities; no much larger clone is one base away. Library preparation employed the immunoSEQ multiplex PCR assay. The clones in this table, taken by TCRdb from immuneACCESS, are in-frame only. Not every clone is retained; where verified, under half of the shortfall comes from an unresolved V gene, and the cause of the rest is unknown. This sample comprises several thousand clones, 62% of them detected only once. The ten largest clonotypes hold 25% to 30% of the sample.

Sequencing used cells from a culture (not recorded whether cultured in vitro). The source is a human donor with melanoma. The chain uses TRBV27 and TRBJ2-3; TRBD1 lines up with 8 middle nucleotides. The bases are TGTGCCAGCAGTTTGATGGACAGGGTAAATACGCAGTATTTT. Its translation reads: CASSLMDRVNTQYF.